This TCR beta chain was obtained from a study of blood T cell repertoires in COVID-19. The assay was immunoSEQ multiplex PCR, and TCRdb's table has in-frame clones only and misses some. The sample gives about 430,000 clones, 88% of which show up once; approximately 1.3% is in the top ten. Participants spanned ages 18 to 89 years and resided in some 22 US areas. Cohorts were based on clinical histories the participants reported. The CDR3 length is 15 residues. V trimming: 6 bases; J trimming: 4 bases; junction bases outside the gene matches: 5. CDR1 and CDR2 from the germline V gene are LNHDA and SQIVND (reference sequence). This clone was seen only a few times.

Material for sequencing was PBMCs or T cells enriched from blood (not recorded which). The chain couples TRBV19 to TRBJ1-6, with TRBD1 matching over 8 bases. The source of this sequence is a woman under 30 who had been exposed to COVID-19. As DNA, the CDR3 is TGTGCCAGTAGCGACAGGGGCGTGTATAATTCACCCCTCCACTTT. Its protein product is CASSDRGVYNSPLHF.